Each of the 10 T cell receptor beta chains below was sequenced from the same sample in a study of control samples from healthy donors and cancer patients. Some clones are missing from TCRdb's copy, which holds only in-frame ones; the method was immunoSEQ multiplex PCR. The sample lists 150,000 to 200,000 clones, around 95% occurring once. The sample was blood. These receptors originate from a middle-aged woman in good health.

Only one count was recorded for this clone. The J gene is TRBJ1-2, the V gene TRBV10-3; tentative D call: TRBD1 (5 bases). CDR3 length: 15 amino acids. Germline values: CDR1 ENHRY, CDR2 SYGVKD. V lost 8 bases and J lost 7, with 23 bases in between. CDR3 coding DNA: TGTGCCATCCCAAGTGGGGGGAATGGGACTGGTGGCTACACCTTC. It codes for CAIPSGGNGTGGYTF.

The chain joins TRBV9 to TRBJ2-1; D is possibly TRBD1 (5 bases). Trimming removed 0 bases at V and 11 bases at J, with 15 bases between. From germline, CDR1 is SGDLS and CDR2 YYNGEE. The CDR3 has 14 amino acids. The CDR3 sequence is CASSVEGRGSKQFF. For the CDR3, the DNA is TGTGCCAGCAGCGTAGAGGGGCGTGGATCTAAGCAGTTCTTC. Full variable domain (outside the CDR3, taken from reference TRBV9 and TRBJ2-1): DSGVTQTPKHLITATGQRVTLRCSPRSGDLSVYWYQQSLDQGLQFLIQYYNGEERAKGNILERFSAQQFPDLHSELNLSSLELGDSALYFCASSVEGRGSKQFFGPGTRLTVL.

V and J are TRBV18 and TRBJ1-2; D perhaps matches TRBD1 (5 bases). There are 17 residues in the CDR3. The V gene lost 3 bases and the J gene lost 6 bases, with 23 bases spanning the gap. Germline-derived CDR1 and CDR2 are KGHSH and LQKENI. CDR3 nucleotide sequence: TGTGCCAGCTCACCTTACCGGGACTCGGAGGAAAGGGATGGCTACACCTTC. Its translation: CASSPYRDSEERDGYTF.

CDR3 nucleotides: TGTGCCAGCAGGTCTCTTTTTGGGGAGCAGTTCTTC. Amino acids: CASRSLFGEQFF. The chain recombines TRBV2 with TRBJ2-1; D unclear. The CDR3 is made up of 12 amino acids. Looked up from germline, CDR1 is SNHLY and CDR2 is FYNNEI. V lost 6 bases and J 10 bases, leaving 13 bases between the germline ends.

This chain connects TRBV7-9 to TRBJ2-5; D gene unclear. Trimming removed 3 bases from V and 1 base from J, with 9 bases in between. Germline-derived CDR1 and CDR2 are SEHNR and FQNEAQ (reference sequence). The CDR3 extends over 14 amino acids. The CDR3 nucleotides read TGTGCCAGCAGCTTTATTCCCCTCCAAGAGACCCAGTACTTC. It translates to CASSFIPLQETQYF.

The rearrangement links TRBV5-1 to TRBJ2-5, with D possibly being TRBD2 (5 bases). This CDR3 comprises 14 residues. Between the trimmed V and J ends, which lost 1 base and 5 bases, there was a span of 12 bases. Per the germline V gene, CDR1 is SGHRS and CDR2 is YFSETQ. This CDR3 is CASSLSEGGETQYF. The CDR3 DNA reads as TGCGCCAGCAGCTTGAGTGAGGGTGGGGAGACCCAGTACTTC.

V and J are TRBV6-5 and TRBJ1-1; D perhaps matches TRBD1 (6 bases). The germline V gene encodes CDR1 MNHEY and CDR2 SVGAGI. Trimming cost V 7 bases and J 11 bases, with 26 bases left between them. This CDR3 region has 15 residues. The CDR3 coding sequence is TGTGCCAGCACAATAAGTACCCCCAGGGGAAAAGGGGCTTTCTTT. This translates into CASTISTPRGKGAFF.

CDR3 sequence: CASSLEGSGDGVPPNYGYTF. The CDR3 DNA is TGTGCCAGCAGCTTAGAAGGGTCCGGGGACGGAGTACCTCCTAACTATGGCTACACCTTC. J is TRBJ1-2 and V is TRBV11-2; the D gene is possibly TRBD1 (5 bases). The CDR3 runs to 20 residues. Per germline, CDR1 SGHAT and CDR2 FQNNGV. V was shortened by 0 bases and J by 0 bases, with 23 bases between the two germline ends. Together with reference TRBV11-2 and TRBJ1-2, the CDR3 gives the full variable domain: EAGVAQSPRYKIIEKRQSVAFWCNPISGHATLYWYQQILGQGPKLLIQFQNNGVVDDSQLPKDRFSAERLKGVDSTLKIQPAKLEDSAVYLCASSLEGSGDGVPPNYGYTFGSGTRLTVV.

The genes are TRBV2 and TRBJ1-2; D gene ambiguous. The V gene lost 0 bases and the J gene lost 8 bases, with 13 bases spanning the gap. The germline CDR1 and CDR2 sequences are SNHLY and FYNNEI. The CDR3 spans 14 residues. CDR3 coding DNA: TGTGCCAGCAGTGAAGCGCTTCGGGCAGGCGGCTACACCTTC. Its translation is CASSEALRAGGYTF.

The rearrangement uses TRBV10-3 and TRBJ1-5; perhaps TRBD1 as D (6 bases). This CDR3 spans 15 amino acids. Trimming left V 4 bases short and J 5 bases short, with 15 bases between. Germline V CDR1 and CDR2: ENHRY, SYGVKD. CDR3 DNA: TGTGCCATCAGTGCAGCACAGGGATTTGATCAGCCCCAGCATTTT. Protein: CAISAAQGFDQPQHF.